This T cell receptor beta chain derives from a study of T cells in localized non-small cell lung cancer. Whole-study findings and limits: Uninvolved nearby lung showed the greatest T cell clonality, exceeding that found in tumor. Only one tumor region was sequenced, so heterogeneity remains possible. Turning up in adjacent lung were a median around 58 of the top 100 tumor clones.

Germline CDR1 reads SGHNT; CDR2 reads YYREEE (reference sequence). This CDR3 has 16 amino acids. V lost 2 bases, J lost 3 bases, and 15 bases lay in between. Worth noting for this clone: Its target is unknown.

Here immunoSEQ multiplex PCR was the method, and the copy in TCRdb shows in-frame clones only, minus some. The profile shows about 12,000 clones, over 70% of them singletons. Source: peripheral blood, taken before any cancer treatment. The TCR originated in a male donor at least 60 years old with stage I lung adenocarcinoma. The V and J genes are TRBV5-4 and TRBJ1-5; D not certain. DNA for the CDR3: TGTGCCAGCAGCTTAAATGTCGGACGGATCAATCAGCCCCAGCATTTT. Protein: CASSLNVGRINQPQHF.